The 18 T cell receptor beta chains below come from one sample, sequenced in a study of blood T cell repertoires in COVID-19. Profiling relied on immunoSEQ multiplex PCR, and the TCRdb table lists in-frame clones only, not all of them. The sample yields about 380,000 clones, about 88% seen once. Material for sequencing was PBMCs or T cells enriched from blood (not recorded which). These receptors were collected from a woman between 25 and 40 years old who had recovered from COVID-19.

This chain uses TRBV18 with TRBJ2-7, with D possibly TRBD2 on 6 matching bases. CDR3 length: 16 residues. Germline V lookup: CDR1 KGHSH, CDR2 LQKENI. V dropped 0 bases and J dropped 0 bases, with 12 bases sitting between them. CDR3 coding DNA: TGTGCCAGCTCACCACCCGGGGGACTGAGCTCCTACGAGCAGTACTTC. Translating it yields CASSPPGGLSSYEQYF.

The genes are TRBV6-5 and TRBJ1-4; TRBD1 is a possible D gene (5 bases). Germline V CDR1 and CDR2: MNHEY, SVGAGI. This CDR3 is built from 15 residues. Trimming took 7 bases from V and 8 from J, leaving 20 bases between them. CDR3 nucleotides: TGTGCCAGCAACCTCAATGGGGGGGAGAGGGAAAAACTGTTTTTT. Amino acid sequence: CASNLNGGEREKLFF.

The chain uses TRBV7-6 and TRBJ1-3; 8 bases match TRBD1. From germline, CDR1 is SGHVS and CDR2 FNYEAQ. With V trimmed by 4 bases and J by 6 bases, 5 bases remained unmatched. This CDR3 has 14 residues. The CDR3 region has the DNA TGTGCCAGCAGCTACCCGGACAGGGAAAACACCATATATTTT. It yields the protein CASSYPDRENTIYF.

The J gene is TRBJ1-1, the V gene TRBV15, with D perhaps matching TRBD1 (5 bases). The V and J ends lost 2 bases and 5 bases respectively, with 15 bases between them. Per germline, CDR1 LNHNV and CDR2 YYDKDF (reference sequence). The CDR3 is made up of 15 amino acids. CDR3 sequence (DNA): TGTGCCACCAGCAGATCCGGGGGTTTAGGGACTGAAGCTTTCTTT. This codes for CATSRSGGLGTEAFF.

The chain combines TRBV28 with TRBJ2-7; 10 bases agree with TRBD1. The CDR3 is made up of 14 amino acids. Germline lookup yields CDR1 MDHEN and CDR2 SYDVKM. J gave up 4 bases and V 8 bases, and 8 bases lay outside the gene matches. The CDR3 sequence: CASRRTGGVYEQYF. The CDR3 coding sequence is TGTGCCAGCCGTCGGACAGGGGGAGTTTACGAGCAGTACTTC.

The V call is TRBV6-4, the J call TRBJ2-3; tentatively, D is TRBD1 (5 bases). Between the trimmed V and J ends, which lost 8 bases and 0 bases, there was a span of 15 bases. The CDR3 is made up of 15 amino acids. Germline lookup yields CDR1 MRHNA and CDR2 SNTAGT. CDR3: CASSEQETSTDTQYF. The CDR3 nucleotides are TGTGCCAGCTCCGAACAGGAGACAAGCACAGATACGCAGTATTTT.

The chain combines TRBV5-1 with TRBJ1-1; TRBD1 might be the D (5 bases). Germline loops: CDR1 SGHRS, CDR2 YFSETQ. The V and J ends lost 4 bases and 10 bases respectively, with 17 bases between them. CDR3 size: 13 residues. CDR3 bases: TGCGCCAGCAGCCGGGACCCGGGAGCGTCAGCTTTCTTT. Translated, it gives CASSRDPGASAFF.

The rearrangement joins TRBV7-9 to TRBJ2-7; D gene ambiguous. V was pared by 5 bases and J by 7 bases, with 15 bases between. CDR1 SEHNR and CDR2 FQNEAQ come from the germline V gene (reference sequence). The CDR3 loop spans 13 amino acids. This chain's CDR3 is CASSPRQVVEQYF. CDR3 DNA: TGTGCCAGCAGCCCACGCCAAGTAGTGGAGCAGTACTTC.

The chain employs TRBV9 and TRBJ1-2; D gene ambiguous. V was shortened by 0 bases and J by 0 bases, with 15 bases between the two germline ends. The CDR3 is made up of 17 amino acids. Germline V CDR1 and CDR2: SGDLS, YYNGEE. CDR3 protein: CASSVDSRHSTNYGYTF. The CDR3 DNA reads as TGTGCCAGCAGCGTAGACTCTCGACACTCCACTAACTATGGCTACACCTTC. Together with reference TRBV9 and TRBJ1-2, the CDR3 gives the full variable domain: DSGVTQTPKHLITATGQRVTLRCSPRSGDLSVYWYQQSLDQGLQFLIQYYNGEERAKGNILERFSAQQFPDLHSELNLSSLELGDSALYFCASSVDSRHSTNYGYTFGSGTRLTVV.

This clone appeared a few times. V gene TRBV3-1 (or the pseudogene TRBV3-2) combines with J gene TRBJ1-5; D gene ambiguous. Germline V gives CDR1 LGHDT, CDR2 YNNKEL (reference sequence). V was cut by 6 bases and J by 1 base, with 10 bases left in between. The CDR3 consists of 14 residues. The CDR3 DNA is TGTGCCAGCAGTCCCACCGGGAGCAATCAGCCCCAGCATTTT. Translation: CASSPTGSNQPQHF.

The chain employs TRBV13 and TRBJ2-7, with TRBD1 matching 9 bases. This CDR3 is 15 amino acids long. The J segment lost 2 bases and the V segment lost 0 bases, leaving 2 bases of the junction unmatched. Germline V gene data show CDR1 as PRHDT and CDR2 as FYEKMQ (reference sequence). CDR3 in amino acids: CASSLGGTGTYEQYF. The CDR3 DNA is TGTGCCAGCAGCTTAGGGGGGACAGGGACCTACGAGCAGTACTTC.

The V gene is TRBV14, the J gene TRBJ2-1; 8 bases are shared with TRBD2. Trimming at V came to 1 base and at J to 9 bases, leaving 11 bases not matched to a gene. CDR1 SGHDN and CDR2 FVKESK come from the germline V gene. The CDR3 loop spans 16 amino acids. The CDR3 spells CASSQGSGTYVLEQFF. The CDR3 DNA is TGTGCCAGCAGCCAAGGTAGCGGGACATACGTGCTTGAGCAGTTCTTC.

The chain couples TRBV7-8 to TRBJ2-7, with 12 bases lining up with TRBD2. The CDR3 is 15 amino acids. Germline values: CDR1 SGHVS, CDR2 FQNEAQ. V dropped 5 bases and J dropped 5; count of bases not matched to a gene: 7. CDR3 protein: CASSEGLAGIHEQYF. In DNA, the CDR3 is TGTGCCAGCAGCGAAGGACTAGCGGGAATCCACGAGCAGTACTTC.

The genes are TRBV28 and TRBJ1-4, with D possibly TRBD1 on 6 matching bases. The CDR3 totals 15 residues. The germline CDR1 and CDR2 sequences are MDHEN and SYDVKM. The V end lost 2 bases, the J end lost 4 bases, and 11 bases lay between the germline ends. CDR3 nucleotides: TGTGCCAGCAGTTTACAGGGGACGGGTAATGAAAAACTGTTTTTT. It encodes CASSLQGTGNEKLFF.

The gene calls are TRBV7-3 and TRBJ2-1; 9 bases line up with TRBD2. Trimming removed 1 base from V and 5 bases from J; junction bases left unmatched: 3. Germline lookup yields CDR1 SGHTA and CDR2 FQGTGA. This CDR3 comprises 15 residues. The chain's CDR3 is CASSLILAGNNEQFF. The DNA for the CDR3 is TGTGCCAGCAGCTTAATCCTAGCGGGAAACAATGAGCAGTTCTTC.

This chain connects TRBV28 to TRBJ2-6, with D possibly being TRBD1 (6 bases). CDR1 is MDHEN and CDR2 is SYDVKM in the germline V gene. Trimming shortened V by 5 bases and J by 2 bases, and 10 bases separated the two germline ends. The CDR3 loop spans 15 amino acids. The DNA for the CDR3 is TGTGCCAGCAGTACCGAGGGGGCTGGGGCCAACGTCCTGACTTTC. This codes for CASSTEGAGANVLTF. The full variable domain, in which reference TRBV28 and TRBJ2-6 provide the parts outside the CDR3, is DVKVTQSSRYLVKRTGEKVFLECVQDMDHENMFWYRQDPGLGLRLIYFSYDVKMKEKGDIPEGYSVSREKKERFSLILESASTNQTSMYLCASSTEGAGANVLTFGAGSRLTVL.

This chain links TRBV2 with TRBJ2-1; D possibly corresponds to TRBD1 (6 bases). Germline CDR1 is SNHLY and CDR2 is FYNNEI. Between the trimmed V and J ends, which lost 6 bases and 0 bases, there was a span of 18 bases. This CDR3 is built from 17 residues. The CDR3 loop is CASRYIGTTSSYNEQFF. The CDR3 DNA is TGTGCCAGCAGATACATCGGGACAACGAGCTCCTACAATGAGCAGTTCTTC.

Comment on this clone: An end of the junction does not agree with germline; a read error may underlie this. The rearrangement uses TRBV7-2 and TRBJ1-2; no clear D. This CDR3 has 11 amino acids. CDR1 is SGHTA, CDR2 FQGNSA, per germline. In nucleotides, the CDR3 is TGTGCCAGCAGCTTTGTGGTCTCAGTATCCTTC. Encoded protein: CASSFVVSVSF.